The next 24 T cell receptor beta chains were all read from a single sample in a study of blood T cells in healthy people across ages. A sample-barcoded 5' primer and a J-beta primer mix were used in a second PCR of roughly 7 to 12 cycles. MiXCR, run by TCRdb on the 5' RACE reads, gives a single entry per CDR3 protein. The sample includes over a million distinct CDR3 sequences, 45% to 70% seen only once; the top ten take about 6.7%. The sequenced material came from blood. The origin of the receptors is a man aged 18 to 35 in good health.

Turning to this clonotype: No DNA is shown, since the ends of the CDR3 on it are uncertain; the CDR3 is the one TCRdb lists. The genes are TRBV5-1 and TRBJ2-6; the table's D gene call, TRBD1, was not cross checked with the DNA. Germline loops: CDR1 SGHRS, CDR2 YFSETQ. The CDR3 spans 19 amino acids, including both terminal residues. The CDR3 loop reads CASSFRGFEQVFGPGTLTF.

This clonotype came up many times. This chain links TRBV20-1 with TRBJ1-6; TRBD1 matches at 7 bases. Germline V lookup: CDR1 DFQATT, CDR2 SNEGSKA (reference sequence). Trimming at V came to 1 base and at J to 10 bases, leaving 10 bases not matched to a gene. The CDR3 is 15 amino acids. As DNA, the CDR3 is TGCAGTGCTAGAGCTAACGGACAGGTGAAGTCACCCCTCCACTTT. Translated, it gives CSARANGQVKSPLHF.

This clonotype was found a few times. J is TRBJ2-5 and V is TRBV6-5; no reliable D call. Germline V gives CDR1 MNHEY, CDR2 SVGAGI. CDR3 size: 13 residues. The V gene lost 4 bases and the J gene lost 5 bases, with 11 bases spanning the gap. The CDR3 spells CASSLMARETQYF. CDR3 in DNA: TGTGCCAGCAGTTTGATGGCGAGGGAGACCCAGTACTTC.

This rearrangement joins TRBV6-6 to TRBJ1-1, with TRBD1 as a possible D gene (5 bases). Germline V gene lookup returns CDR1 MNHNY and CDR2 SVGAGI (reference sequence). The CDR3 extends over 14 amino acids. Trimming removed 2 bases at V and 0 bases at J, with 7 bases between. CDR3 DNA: TGTGCCAGCAGTTACGCAGGGATGAACACTGAAGCTTTCTTT. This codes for CASSYAGMNTEAFF.

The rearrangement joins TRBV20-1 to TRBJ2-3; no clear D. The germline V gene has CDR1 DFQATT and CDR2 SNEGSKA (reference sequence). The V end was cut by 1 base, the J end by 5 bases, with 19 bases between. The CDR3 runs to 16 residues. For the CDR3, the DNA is TGCAGTGCTAGAGGGCAAGGCCCGAAACCCGGAGATACGCAGTATTTT. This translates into CSARGQGPKPGDTQYF.

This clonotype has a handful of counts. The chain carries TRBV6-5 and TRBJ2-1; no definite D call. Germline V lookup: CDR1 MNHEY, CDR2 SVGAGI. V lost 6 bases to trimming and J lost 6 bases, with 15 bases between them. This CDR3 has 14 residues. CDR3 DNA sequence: TGTGCCAGCAGATCCGGGCCCTCAGTCAATGAGCAGTTCTTC. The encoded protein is CASRSGPSVNEQFF.

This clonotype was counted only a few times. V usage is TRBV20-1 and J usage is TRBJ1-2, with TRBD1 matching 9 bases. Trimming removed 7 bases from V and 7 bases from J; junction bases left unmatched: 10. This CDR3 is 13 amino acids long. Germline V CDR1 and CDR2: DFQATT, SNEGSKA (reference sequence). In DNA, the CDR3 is TGCAGTGTTCCGGGGGACAGGGCTTTTGGCTACACCTTC. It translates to CSVPGDRAFGYTF.

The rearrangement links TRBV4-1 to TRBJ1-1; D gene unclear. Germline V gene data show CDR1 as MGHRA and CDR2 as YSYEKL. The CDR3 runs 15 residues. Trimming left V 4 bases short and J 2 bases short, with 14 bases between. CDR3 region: CASSLKAGRNTEAFF. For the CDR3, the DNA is TGCGCCAGCAGCCTAAAAGCGGGCAGAAACACTGAAGCTTTCTTT.

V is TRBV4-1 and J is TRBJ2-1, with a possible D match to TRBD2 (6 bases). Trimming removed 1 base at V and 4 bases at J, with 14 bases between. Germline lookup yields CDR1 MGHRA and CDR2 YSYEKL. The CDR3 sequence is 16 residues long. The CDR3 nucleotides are TGCGCCAGCAGCCAAGTCTGGGGGGAGAGGTACAATGAGCAGTTCTTC. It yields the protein CASSQVWGERYNEQFF.

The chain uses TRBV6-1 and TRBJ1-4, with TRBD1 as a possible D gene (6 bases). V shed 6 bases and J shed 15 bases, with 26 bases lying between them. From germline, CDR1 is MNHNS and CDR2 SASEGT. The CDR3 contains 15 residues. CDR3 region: CASSDPGHPNERMFF. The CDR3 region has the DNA TGTGCCAGCAGCGACCCGGGACACCCTAATGAAAGAATGTTTTTT.

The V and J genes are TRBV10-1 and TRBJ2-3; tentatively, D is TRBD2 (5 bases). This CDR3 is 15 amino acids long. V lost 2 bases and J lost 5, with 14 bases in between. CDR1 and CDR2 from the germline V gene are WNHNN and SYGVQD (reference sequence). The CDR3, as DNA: TGCGCCAGCAGTGAGGGAGGTCTCCTCGAAGATACGCAGTATTTT. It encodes CASSEGGLLEDTQYF.

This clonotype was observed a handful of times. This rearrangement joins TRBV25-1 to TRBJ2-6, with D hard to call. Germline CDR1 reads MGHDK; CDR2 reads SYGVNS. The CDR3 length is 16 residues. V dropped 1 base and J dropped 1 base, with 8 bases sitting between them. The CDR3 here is CASSEWQLSGANVLTF. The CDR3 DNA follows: TGTGCCAGCAGTGAATGGCAACTATCTGGGGCCAACGTCCTGACTTTC.

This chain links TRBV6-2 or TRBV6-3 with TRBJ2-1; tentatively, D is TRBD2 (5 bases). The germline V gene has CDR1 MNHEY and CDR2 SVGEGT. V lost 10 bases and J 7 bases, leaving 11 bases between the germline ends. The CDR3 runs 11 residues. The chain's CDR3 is CATGIMNEQFF. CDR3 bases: TGTGCCACGGGAATCATGAATGAGCAGTTCTTC.

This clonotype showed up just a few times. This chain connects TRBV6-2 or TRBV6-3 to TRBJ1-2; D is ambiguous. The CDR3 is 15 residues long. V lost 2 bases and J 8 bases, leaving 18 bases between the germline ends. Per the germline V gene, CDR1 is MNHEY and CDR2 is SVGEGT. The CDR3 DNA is TGTGCCAGCAGTTACGGAGCCTTAATGGTAGGCGGCTACACCTTC. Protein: CASSYGALMVGGYTF.

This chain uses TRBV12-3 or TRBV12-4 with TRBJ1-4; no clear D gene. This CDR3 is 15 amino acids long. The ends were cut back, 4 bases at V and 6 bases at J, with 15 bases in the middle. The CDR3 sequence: CASSSDGASYEKLFF. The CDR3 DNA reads TGTGCCAGCAGTTCTGACGGCGCTAGCTATGAAAAACTGTTTTTT.

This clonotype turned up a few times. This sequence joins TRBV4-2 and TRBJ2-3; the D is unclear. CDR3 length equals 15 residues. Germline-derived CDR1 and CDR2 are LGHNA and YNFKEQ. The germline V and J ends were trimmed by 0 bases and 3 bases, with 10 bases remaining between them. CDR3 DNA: TGTGCCAGCAGCCAAGATTTGATAGGGACAGATACGCAGTATTTT. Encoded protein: CASSQDLIGTDTQYF.

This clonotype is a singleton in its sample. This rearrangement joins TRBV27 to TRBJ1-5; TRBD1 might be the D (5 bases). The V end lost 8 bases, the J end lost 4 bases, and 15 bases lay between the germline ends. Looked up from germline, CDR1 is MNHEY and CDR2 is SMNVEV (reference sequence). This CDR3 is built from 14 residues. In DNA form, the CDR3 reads TGTGCCAGCTGGGAGGCGGGGGGAAATCAGCCCCAGCATTTT. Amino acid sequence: CASWEAGGNQPQHF.

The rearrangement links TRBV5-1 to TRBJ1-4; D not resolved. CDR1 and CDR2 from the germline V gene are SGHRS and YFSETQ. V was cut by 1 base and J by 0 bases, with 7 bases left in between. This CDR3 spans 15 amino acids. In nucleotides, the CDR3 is TGCGCCAGCAGCTTGTACGTCTCAACTAATGAAAAACTGTTTTTT. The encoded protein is CASSLYVSTNEKLFF. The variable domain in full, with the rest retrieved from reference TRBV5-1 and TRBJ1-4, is KAGVTQTPRYLIKTRGQQVTLSCSPISGHRSVSWYQQTPGQGLQFLFEYFSETQRNKGNFPGRFSGRQFSNSRSEMNVSTLELGDSALYLCASSLYVSTNEKLFFGSGTQLSVL.

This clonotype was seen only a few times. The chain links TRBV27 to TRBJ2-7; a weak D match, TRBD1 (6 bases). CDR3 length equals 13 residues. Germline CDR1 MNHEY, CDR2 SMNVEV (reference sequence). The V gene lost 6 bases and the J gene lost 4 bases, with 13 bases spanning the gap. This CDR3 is CASSTWQGYEQYF. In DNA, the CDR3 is TGTGCCAGCAGCACCTGGCAGGGGTACGAGCAGTACTTC.

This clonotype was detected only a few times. CDR3 loop: CASSPEGGRSNQPQHF. Written as DNA, the CDR3 is TGTGCCAGCAGCCCCGAAGGGGGCCGTAGCAATCAGCCCCAGCATTTT. V and J are TRBV12-3 or TRBV12-4 and TRBJ1-5; 7 bases align to TRBD1. The CDR3 runs to 16 residues. Losses at the gene ends were 6 bases for V and 0 bases for J; bases not matched to a gene: 8.

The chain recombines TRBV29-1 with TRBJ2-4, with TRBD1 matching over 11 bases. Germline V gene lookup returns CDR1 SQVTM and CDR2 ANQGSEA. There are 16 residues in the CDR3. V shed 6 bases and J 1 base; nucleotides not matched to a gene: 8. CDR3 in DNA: TGCAGCGTGGCGGAGCGGGACAGGGGGGCCAAAAACATTCAGTACTTC. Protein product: CSVAERDRGAKNIQYF.

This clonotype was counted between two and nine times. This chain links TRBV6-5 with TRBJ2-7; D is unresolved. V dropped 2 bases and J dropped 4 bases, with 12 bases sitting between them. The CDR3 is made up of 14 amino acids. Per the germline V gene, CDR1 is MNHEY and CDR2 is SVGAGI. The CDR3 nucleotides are TGTGCCAGCAGTTACAACCCTCAGCAGTACGAGCAGTACTTC. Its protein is CASSYNPQQYEQYF.

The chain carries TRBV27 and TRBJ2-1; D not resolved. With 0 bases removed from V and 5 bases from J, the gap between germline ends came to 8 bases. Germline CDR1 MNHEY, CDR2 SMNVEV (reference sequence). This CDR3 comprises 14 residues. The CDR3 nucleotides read TGTGCCAGCAGTTTATCCATCGTAGACAATGAGCAGTTCTTC. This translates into CASSLSIVDNEQFF.

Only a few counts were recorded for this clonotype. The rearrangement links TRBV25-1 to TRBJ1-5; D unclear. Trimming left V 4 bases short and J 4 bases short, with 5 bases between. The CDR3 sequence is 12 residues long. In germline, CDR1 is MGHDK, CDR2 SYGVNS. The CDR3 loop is CASSGINQPQHF. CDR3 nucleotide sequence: TGTGCCAGCAGTGGAATAAATCAGCCCCAGCATTTT. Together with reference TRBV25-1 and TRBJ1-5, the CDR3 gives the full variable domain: EADIYQTPRYLVIGTGKKITLECSQTMGHDKMYWYQQDPGMELHLIHYSYGVNSTEKGDLSSESTVSRIRTEHFPLTLESARPSHTSQYLCASSGINQPQHFGDGTRLSIL.